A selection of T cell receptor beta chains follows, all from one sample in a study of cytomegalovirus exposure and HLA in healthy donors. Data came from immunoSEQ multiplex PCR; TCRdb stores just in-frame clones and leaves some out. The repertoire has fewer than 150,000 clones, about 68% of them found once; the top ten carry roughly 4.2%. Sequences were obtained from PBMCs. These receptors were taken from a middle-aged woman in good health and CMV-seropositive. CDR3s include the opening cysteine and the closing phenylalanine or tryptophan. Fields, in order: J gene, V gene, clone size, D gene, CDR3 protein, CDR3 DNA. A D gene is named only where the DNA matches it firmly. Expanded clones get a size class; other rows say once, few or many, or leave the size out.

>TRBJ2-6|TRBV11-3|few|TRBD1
CASSLGGGKGLGANVLTF
TGTGCCAGCAGCTTAGGAGGGGGCAAGGGTCTTGGGGCCAACGTCCTGACTTTC
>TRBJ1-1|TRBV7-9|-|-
CASSPSSVLDTEAFF
TGTGCCAGCAGCCCCTCTTCGGTGTTAGACACTGAAGCTTTCTTT
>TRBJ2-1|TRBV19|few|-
CASSIDLGNEQFF
TGTGCCAGTAGTATAGATCTCGGGAATGAGCAGTTCTTC
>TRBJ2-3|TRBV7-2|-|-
CASSLGGSDTQYF
TGTGCCAGCAGCTTAGGAGGTTCAGATACGCAGTATTTT
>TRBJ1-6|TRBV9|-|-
CASNRGAGNSPLHF
TGTGCCAGCAACCGGGGGGCAGGGAATTCACCCCTCCACTTT
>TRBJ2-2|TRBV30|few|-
CAWNRGNTGELFF
TGTGCCTGGAATCGGGGGAACACCGGGGAGCTGTTTTTT
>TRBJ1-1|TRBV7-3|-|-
CASSLKGWNTEAFF
TGTGCCAGCAGCTTAAAGGGGTGGAACACTGAAGCTTTCTTT
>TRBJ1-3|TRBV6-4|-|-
CASPRFNTIYF
TGTGCCAGTCCTAGGTTTAACACCATATATTTT
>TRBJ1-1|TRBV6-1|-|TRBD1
CASSDPWAGGSMNTEAFF
TGTGCCAGCAGTGACCCGTGGGCAGGGGGCAGTATGAACACTGAAGCTTTCTTT
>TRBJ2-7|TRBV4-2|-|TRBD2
CASSQDRRAGGERAYEQHF
TGTGCCAGCAGCCAAGACCGACGGGCGGGGGGAGAAAGGGCCTACGAGCAGCACTTC
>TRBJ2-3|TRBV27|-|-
CASNPTDSTDTQYF
TGTGCCAGCAACCCCACAGATTCCACAGATACGCAGTATTTT
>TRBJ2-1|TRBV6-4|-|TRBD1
CASSRTGDYNEQFF
TGTGCCAGCAGTAGGACAGGGGACTACAATGAGCAGTTCTTC
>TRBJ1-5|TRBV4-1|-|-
CASSQTTGSPQHF
TGCGCCAGCAGCCAAACGACAGGATCGCCCCAGCATTTT
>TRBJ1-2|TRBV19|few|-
CASSILRGAHYGYTF
TGTGCCAGTAGTATATTACGGGGGGCCCACTATGGCTACACCTTC
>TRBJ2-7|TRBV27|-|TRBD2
CASSLSFGRAYEQYF
TGTGCCAGCAGTTTATCGTTCGGGAGGGCCTACGAGCAGTACTTC
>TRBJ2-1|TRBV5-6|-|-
CASRPTGTPNEQFF
TGTGCCAGCAGGCCTACCGGGACACCCAATGAGCAGTTCTTC
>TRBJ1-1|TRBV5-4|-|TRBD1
CASSDEGTGGNTEAFF
TGTGCCAGCAGCGACGAGGGGACAGGAGGGAACACTGAAGCTTTCTTT
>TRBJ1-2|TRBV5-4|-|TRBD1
CASTSSAGGYGYTF
TGTGCCAGCACTTCGTCGGCAGGGGGCTACGGCTACACCTTC
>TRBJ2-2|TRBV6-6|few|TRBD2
CASSLGGTGELFF
TGTGCCAGCTCCCTGGGGGGGACCGGGGAGCTGTTTTTT
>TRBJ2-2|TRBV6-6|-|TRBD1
CASTHRDRGYGELFF
TGTGCCAGCACTCACCGGGACAGGGGGTACGGGGAGCTGTTTTTT
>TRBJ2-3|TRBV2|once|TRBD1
CASSSGGLVGTQYF
TGTGCCAGCAGCTCAGGGGGCTTAGTGGGTACGCAGTATTTT
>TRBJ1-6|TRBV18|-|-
CASSLVGHYNSPLHF
TGTGCCAGCTCATTGGTCGGACACTATAATTCACCCCTCCACTTT
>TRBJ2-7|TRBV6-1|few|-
CASSARADSESYF
TGTGCCAGCAGCGCTAGGGCAGACAGCGAGTCGTACTTC
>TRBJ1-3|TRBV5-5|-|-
CASSLRQDGNTIYF
TGTGCCAGCAGCTTGAGACAGGATGGAAACACCATATATTTT
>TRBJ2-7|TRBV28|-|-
CASSPRLEGGSGQYF
TGTGCCAGCAGTCCACGACTAGAGGGGGGGTCAGGGCAGTACTTC
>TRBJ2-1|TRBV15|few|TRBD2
CATSREMQTGLAGLEQFF
TGTGCCACCAGCAGAGAGATGCAAACGGGACTAGCGGGACTTGAGCAGTTCTTC
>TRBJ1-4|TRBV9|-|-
CASSARTPPNEKLFF
TGTGCCAGCAGCGCCCGGACACCTCCTAATGAAAAACTGTTTTTT
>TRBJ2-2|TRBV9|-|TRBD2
CASSVATSPGGELFF
TGTGCCAGCAGCGTAGCGACTAGCCCCGGCGGGGAGCTGTTTTTT
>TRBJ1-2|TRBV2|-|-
CASSEPTGFYGYTF
TGTGCCAGCAGTGAACCGACAGGCTTCTATGGCTACACCTTC
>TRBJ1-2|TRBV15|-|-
CATSRGGVGYGYTF
TGTGCCACCAGCAGGGGGGGAGTCGGTTATGGCTACACCTTC
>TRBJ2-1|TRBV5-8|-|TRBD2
CASSVGLAGHNEQFF
TGTGCCAGCAGCGTGGGACTAGCGGGCCACAATGAGCAGTTCTTC
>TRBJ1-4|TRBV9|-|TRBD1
CASSVGQGRTPTNEKLFF
TGTGCCAGCAGCGTAGGACAGGGAAGGACTCCAACTAATGAAAAACTGTTTTTT
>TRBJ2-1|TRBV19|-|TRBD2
CASSSGRSSSYNEQFF
TGTGCCAGTAGTAGCGGGAGGTCTAGCTCCTACAATGAGCAGTTCTTC
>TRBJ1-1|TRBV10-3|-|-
CAISESGLIMNTEAFF
TGTGCCATCAGTGAGTCGGGACTTATCATGAACACTGAAGCTTTCTTT
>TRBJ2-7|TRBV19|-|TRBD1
CASSIGGQGKDEQYF
TGTGCCAGTAGTATAGGGGGACAGGGTAAGGACGAGCAGTACTTC
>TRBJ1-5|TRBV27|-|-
CASRRLGNQPQHF
TGTGCCAGCAGGCGGTTAGGCAATCAGCCCCAGCATTTT
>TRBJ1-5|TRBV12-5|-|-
CASGREPGQPQHF
TGTGCTAGTGGTCGGGAGCCTGGTCAGCCCCAGCATTTT
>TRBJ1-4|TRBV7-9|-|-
CASSLSYEKLFF
TGTGCCAGCAGCTTATCCTATGAAAAACTGTTTTTT
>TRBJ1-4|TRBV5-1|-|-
CASSLLATNEKLFF
TGCGCCAGCAGCTTGCTAGCAACTAATGAAAAACTGTTTTTT
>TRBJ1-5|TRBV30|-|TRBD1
CAWSGDRGSGQPQHF
TGTGCCTGGAGTGGGGACAGGGGGTCCGGTCAGCCCCAGCATTTT
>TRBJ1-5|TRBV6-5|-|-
CASSSGNQPQHF
TGTGCCAGCAGTTCAGGGAATCAGCCCCAGCATTTT
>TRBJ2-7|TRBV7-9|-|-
CASSQGGKYEQYF
TGTGCCAGCAGCCAAGGGGGTAAATACGAGCAGTACTTC
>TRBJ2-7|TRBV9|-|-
CASSVAPQGYEQYF
TGTGCCAGCAGCGTTGCTCCGCAGGGCTACGAGCAGTACTTC
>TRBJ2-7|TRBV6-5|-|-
CASRPGSDYEQYF
TGTGCCAGCAGACCCGGGTCCGACTACGAGCAGTACTTC
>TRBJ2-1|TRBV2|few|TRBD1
CASTLDRGDEQFF
TGTGCCAGCACCCTTGACAGGGGAGATGAGCAGTTCTTC
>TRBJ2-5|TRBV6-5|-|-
CASSHDYRGETQYF
TGTGCCAGCAGTCACGACTACAGAGGAGAGACCCAGTACTTC
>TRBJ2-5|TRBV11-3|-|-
CASSLDQEETQYF
TGTGCCAGCAGCTTAGATCAGGAAGAGACCCAGTACTTC
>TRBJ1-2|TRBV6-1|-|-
CASTREGYGYTF
TGTGCCAGCACGAGGGAAGGGTATGGCTACACCTTC
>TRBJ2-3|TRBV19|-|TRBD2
CASSILTSGRKYTQYF
TGTGCCAGTAGTATCCTGACTAGCGGGAGAAAGTATACGCAGTATTTT
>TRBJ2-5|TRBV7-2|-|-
CASSSFGEQETQYF
TGTGCCAGCAGCTCATTCGGGGAACAAGAGACCCAGTACTTC
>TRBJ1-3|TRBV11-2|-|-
CASSFIGRQAGNTIYF
TGTGCCAGCAGCTTCATTGGGAGACAGGCTGGAAACACCATATATTTT